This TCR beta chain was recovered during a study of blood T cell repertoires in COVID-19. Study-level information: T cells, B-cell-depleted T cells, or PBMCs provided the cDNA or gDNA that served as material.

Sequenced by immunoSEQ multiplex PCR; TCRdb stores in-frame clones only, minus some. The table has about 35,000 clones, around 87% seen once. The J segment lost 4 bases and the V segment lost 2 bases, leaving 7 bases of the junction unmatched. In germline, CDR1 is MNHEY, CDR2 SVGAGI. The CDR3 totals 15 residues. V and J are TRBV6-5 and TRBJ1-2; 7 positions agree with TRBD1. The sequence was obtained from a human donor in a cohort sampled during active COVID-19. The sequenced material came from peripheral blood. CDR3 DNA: TGTGCCAGCAGTTACACACGGGACAGCCTCTATGGCTACACCTTC. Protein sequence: CASSYTRDSLYGYTF.